A single sample gave rise to the 19 T cell receptor beta chains below, sequenced in a study of spatial heterogeneity in lung cancer. Study-level results: Tracking of tumor mutation counts was seen in expanded intratumoral alpha and beta TCR counts.

Stated time point: sample taken at primary tumor resection. Using its own MiXCR run on the 5' RACE reads, TCRdb lists one record per CDR3 protein. This sample has about 24,000 distinct CDR3 sequences, with 8.8% found just once. Which antigens these TCRs recognize remains unknown. The sequences come from lung tumor tissue, collected at surgery. These receptor sequences come from a male donor with early-stage non-small cell lung cancer.

The gene calls are TRBV20-1 and TRBJ1-1; tentatively, D is TRBD1 (6 bases). The CDR3 consists of 12 residues. Between the trimmed V and J ends, which lost 6 bases and 4 bases, there was a span of 12 bases. Germline V lookup: CDR1 DFQATT, CDR2 SNEGSKA (reference sequence). The DNA for the CDR3 is TGCAGTGCACCGTCGGGGGCCACTGAAGCTTTCTTT. This encodes CSAPSGATEAFF.

This clonotype was found a few times. The chain uses TRBV28 and TRBJ2-5, with a tentative D call TRBD1 (5 bases). Germline CDR1 reads MDHEN; CDR2 reads SYDVKM. With 6 bases removed from V and 0 bases from J, the gap between germline ends came to 11 bases. This CDR3 is built from 14 residues. The CDR3 DNA sequence: TGTGCCAGCAGCCCCAGACAGTACCAAGAGACCCAGTACTTC. Encoded protein: CASSPRQYQETQYF.

This clonotype was detected a few times. The chain has TRBV4-3 and TRBJ1-2, with D uncertain. Trimming shortened V by 0 bases and J by 5 bases, and 16 bases separated the two germline ends. Germline-derived CDR1 and CDR2 are LGHNA and YSLEER. The CDR3 has 16 amino acids. The CDR3 DNA is TGCGCCAGCAGCCAAGACGTACCTAGGCGAGGGTATGGCTACACCTTC. Encoded protein: CASSQDVPRRGYGYTF.

This clonotype was picked up many times. This chain joins TRBV20-1 and TRBJ2-3; 7 bases fit TRBD2. V lost 0 bases, J lost 5 bases, and 8 bases stayed unmatched. The CDR3 has 15 residues. CDR1 is DFQATT, CDR2 SNEGSKA, per germline (reference sequence). The CDR3 loop is CSARDSLAVVDTQYF. Here the CDR3 DNA reads TGCAGTGCTAGAGACTCCCTAGCGGTCGTAGATACGCAGTATTTT.

In this sample, this clonotype turned up many times. The rearrangement uses TRBV2 and TRBJ2-2; TRBD1 matches 8 bases. This CDR3 has 16 amino acids. With V trimmed by 10 bases and J by 6 bases, 16 bases remained unmatched. Germline CDR1 and CDR2: SNHLY and FYNNEI. The CDR3 reads CAKSHPGTGSSGELFF. The DNA for the CDR3 is TGTGCCAAGAGCCATCCCGGGACAGGATCGTCCGGGGAGCTGTTTTTT.

The sample holds many counts of this clonotype. V gene TRBV6-6 combines with J gene TRBJ1-2; D gene unclear. Trimming pared 6 bases from V and 0 bases from J, leaving 20 bases between. There are 17 residues in the CDR3. Per the germline V gene, CDR1 is MNHNY and CDR2 is SVGAGI (reference sequence). Written as DNA, the CDR3 is TGTGCCAGCAGCCTTAGGGCGTCGGAACCCGCTAACTATGGCTACACCTTC. This codes for CASSLRASEPANYGYTF.

The sample holds many counts of this clonotype. One end of the junction varies from germline; a read error may be responsible. The V call is TRBV28, the J call TRBJ2-1, with 12 positions matching TRBD2. From germline, CDR1 is MDHEN and CDR2 SYDVKM. The CDR3 totals 19 residues. The CDR3 DNA is TGTGCCAGCAGTCCCCCGGGACTAGCGGGTGCCATTCCGCCCCCACCACCCGGCTTC. It is translated as CASSPPGLAGAIPPPPPGF.

This clonotype was seen at least ten times. The V and J genes are TRBV30 and TRBJ2-3, with TRBD1 matching 7 bases. There are 14 residues in the CDR3. The V and J ends lost 7 bases and 2 bases, in that order; junction bases with no gene match: 9. Per the germline V gene, CDR1 is GTSNPN and CDR2 is SVGIG (reference sequence). DNA for the CDR3: TGTGCCTTCCAGAGACAGGGCCTCACAGATACGCAGTATTTT. This encodes CAFQRQGLTDTQYF.

This clonotype was observed a handful of times. The chain is built from TRBV7-8 and TRBJ2-7; D is unclear. Looked up from germline, CDR1 is SGHVS and CDR2 is FQNEAQ. The CDR3 consists of 13 residues. V was shortened by 3 bases and J by 3 bases, with 9 bases between the two germline ends. The CDR3 DNA reads as TGTGCCAGCAGCTTCCGCAGAGACTACGAGCAGTACTTC. Translating it yields CASSFRRDYEQYF. Full variable domain (rest looked up from reference TRBV7-8 and TRBJ2-7): GAGVSQSPRYKVAKRGQDVALRCDPISGHVSLFWYQQALGQGPEFLTYFQNEAQLDKSGLPSDRFFAERPEGSVSTLKIQRTQQEDSAVYLCASSFRRDYEQYFGPGTRLTVT.

This clonotype was recorded at least ten times. This chain joins TRBV21-1 and TRBJ2-7. TRBV21-1 is shown as a pseudogene. The CDR3 extends over 12 amino acids. The CDR3 sequence is CASNRGSYEQYF. Written as DNA, the CDR3 is TGTGCCAGCAATCGGGGCTCCTACGAGCAGTACTTC.

This clonotype was picked up many times. This chain connects TRBV6-2 or TRBV6-3 to TRBJ2-6; the D is unclear. Per the germline V gene, CDR1 is MNHEY and CDR2 is SVGEGT. The CDR3 runs 14 residues. The V end was cut by 8 bases, the J end by 0 bases, with 8 bases between. The CDR3 nucleotides are TGTGCCAGCGGGCCCGTCTCTGGGGCCAACGTCCTGACTTTC. Translation: CASGPVSGANVLTF.

This clonotype came up many times. CDR3 residues: CASSQSGYQPQHF. In DNA form, the CDR3 reads TGTGCCAGCAGCCAGTCGGGGTATCAGCCCCAGCATTTT. This chain uses TRBV27 with TRBJ1-5; D is unresolved. This CDR3 spans 13 amino acids. V gave up 6 bases and J gave up 5 bases, with 11 bases separating them. The V gene's germline CDR1 is MNHEY and CDR2 SMNVEV (reference sequence).

The chain combines TRBV7-8 with TRBJ2-4; TRBD1 might be the D (7 bases). Germline CDR1 is SGHVS and CDR2 is FQNEAQ. Trimming left V 5 bases short and J 0 bases short, with 14 bases between. The CDR3 totals 16 residues. The CDR3 bases are TGTGCCAGCAGCCAGGGGGGAATACTAGCCAAAAACATTCAGTACTTC. Translation: CASSQGGILAKNIQYF.

J is TRBJ2-1 and V is TRBV5-1; 10 nucleotides agree with TRBD2. The length of the CDR3 is 17 residues. Losses at the gene ends were 0 bases for V and 3 bases for J; bases not matched to a gene: 6. Germline assignment: CDR1 SGHRS and CDR2 YFSETQ. This chain's CDR3 is CASSLAGGLADYNEQFF. As DNA, the CDR3 is TGCGCCAGCAGCTTGGCCGGCGGACTAGCGGACTACAATGAGCAGTTCTTC.

The rearrangement links TRBV19 to TRBJ2-1; D is ambiguous. Germline values: CDR1 LNHDA, CDR2 SQIVND (reference sequence). The CDR3 covers 16 residues. The V end was cut by 0 bases, the J end by 7 bases, with 16 bases between. The CDR3, as DNA: TGTGCCAGTAGTATAGATATTGGTCTTGGGGATAATGAGCAGTTCTTC. This codes for CASSIDIGLGDNEQFF.

This clonotype was recorded a few times. V usage is TRBV24-1 and J usage is TRBJ2-2; D is ambiguous. Deletions cut 11 bases from V and 2 bases from J, with 20 bases between. The CDR3 is 16 amino acids. Germline V gene sequence: CDR1 KGHDR, CDR2 SFDVKD. The DNA of the CDR3 is TGTGCCAAACCACTCAGGCGCTATCGTAACACCGGGGAGCTGTTTTTT. Encoded protein: CAKPLRRYRNTGELFF.

The chain links TRBV29-1 to TRBJ2-3, with a tentative D call TRBD2 (5 bases). The V gene's germline CDR1 is SQVTM and CDR2 ANQGSEA. Trimming cost V 3 bases and J 4 bases, with 8 bases left between them. The CDR3 extends over 12 amino acids. The CDR3 sequence is CSVELASDTQYF. The CDR3 region has the DNA TGCAGCGTTGAGCTAGCCTCAGATACGCAGTATTTT.

This clonotype was seen only a few times. The CDR3 is CATREGSSPLHF. DNA for the CDR3: TGTGCCACACGGGAGGGGAGTTCACCCCTCCACTTT. The gene calls are TRBV27 and TRBJ1-6, with D perhaps TRBD1 (5 bases). The CDR3 totals 12 residues. The germline CDR1 and CDR2 sequences are MNHEY and SMNVEV (reference sequence). V lost 10 bases and J lost 9, with 13 bases in between.

This chain connects TRBV7-9 to TRBJ2-3; possible D gene TRBD2, 7 bases. V dropped 0 bases and J dropped 5 bases, with 9 bases sitting between them. Per the germline V gene, CDR1 is SEHNR and CDR2 is FQNEAQ (reference sequence). The CDR3 is made up of 14 amino acids. The CDR3 nucleotides read TGTGCCAGCAGCTTAGCGGGGGGGCGAGATACGCAGTATTTT. It codes for CASSLAGGRDTQYF.